There are many counts of the clone carrying this TCR beta chain. Its antigen is unidentified. Trimming pared 7 bases from V and 2 bases from J, leaving 21 bases between. Germline-derived CDR1 and CDR2 are DFQATT and SNEGSKA (reference sequence). This CDR3 has 15 amino acids. This entry belongs to a study of T cells in Graves' hyperthyroidism and ophthalmopathy. Overall study context: Peripheral blood sampling occurred at initial diagnosis, before any treatment. Study findings and constraints: The majority of expanded thyroid clonotypes above 0.001 also appeared in blood.

Used for diagnoses were clinical symptoms, serum thyroxine and TRAb, thyroid ultrasound and orbital computed tomography. From less than 13 ml of fresh peripheral blood, PBMCs were isolated. The CDR3 regions of TCR beta were amplified from RNA transcripts. HTBI primers were the set used in a first-round RT-PCR of the TCR CDR3. MiXCR was run by TCRdb on the multiplex PCR reads, yielding one entry per CDR3 protein. The sample has hundreds of thousands of distinct CDR3 sequences, roughly a quarter seen once. This rearrangement joins TRBV20-1 to TRBJ2-7; D might be TRBD1 (6 bases). The sequenced material came from blood. This clonotype originated in a woman in her twenties or thirties with Graves' ophthalmopathy. The CDR3 DNA reads as TGCAGTGTAGAAGACCGGGACAAGGGACCCTACGAGCAGTACTTC. This translates into CSVEDRDKGPYEQYF.